The 22 T cell receptor beta chains in this list originate from one sample, sequenced in a study of OX40 agonist ivuxolimab in advanced cancers. Receptor libraries were prepared by the immunoSEQ multiplex PCR assay. In TCRdb, the immuneACCESS table is reduced to in-frame sequences with V and J assigned. These tables do not hold every clone; where another copy was compared, an unresolved V gene accounts for under half, and the others remain unexplained. This sample is represented by more than 50,000 clones; about 87% of them were singletons. The top ten constitute 5% to 5.5% of the sample. The source was CD4+ or CD8+ T cells sorted from blood, collected in a trial of the OX40 agonist ivuxolimab. Every receptor here comes from an adult with an advanced solid tumor such as melanoma, head and neck, liver or kidney cancer.

In DNA, the CDR3 is TGTGCCAGCAGCATTAATTCGGTAGGGGACAGGGCCTACGAGCAGTACTTC. Amino acid sequence: CASSINSVGDRAYEQYF. This chain connects TRBV21-1 to TRBJ2-7; no check of the table's D call, TRBD1, against the DNA was made. TRBV21-1 corresponds to a pseudogene. The CDR3 is 17 amino acids.

This chain links TRBV5-1 with TRBJ2-7, with 10 bases fitting TRBD1. The germline V gene encodes CDR1 SGHRS and CDR2 YFSETQ. The length of the CDR3 is 13 residues. Losses at the gene ends were 7 bases for V and 4 bases for J; bases not matched to a gene: 5. CDR3 in amino acids: CASSGTGVYEQYF. The DNA of the CDR3 is TGCGCCAGCTCCGGGACAGGGGTTTACGAGCAGTACTTC.

Of note for this clone: The same CDR3 is also encoded by other DNA sequences in this sample. The V call is TRBV6-5, the J call TRBJ2-3, with 7 bases lining up with TRBD2. V shed 2 bases, J shed 9 bases, and the junction held 11 bases outside the gene matches. The germline V gene encodes CDR1 MNHEY and CDR2 SVGAGI. The CDR3 runs to 15 residues. CDR3 protein: CASSYEREIKGTQYF. The CDR3 DNA follows: TGTGCCAGCAGTTACGAGCGGGAAATCAAGGGGACGCAGTATTTT.

This chain links TRBV5-1 with TRBJ1-1; TRBD1 is a possible D gene (6 bases). The V and J ends lost 1 base and 7 bases respectively, with 11 bases between them. This CDR3 spans 13 amino acids. Per the germline V gene, CDR1 is SGHRS and CDR2 is YFSETQ. The CDR3 spells CASSLRGGSEAFF. The CDR3 DNA is TGCGCCAGCAGCTTGAGGGGGGGAAGTGAAGCTTTCTTT.

This chain uses TRBV14 with TRBJ2-7, with D perhaps TRBD1 or TRBD2 (6 bases each). The CDR3 spans 13 residues. With 2 bases removed from V and 6 bases from J, the gap between germline ends came to 11 bases. Germline V lookup: CDR1 SGHDN, CDR2 FVKESK. CDR3 nucleotides: TGTGCCAGCAGCCAACACAGGGAGGCCGAGCAGTACTTC. Protein sequence: CASSQHREAEQYF.

The genes are TRBV5-1 and TRBJ1-1; 12 bases line up with TRBD1. Germline CDR1 and CDR2: SGHRS and YFSETQ. J was trimmed by 6 bases and V by 2 bases; bases with no gene match: 2. The CDR3 is made up of 14 amino acids. The CDR3 sequence is CASSLGDRGPEAFF. The CDR3 DNA follows: TGCGCCAGCAGCTTAGGGGACAGGGGGCCTGAAGCTTTCTTT.

Only one count was recorded for this clone. The chain uses TRBV5-1 and TRBJ1-6; 11 bases are a match to TRBD1. Germline V CDR1 and CDR2: SGHRS, YFSETQ. CDR3 size: 15 residues. Unmatched junction bases numbered 9, after V lost 6 bases and J lost 10 bases. The DNA of the CDR3 is TGCGCCAGCACCGACGGACAGGGGGCTCGATCACCCCTCCACTTT. It yields the protein CASTDGQGARSPLHF.

The V and J genes are TRBV7-2 and TRBJ1-1; 7 bases fit TRBD1. CDR1 and CDR2 (germline): SGHTA, FQGNSA. CDR3 size: 15 residues. Trimming took 5 bases from V and 10 from J; bases not matched to a gene: 16. The CDR3 region is CASSERTGGSVRAFF. For the CDR3, the DNA is TGTGCCAGCAGCGAACGGACAGGTGGCAGCGTAAGAGCTTTCTTT.

The V and J genes are TRBV6-5 and TRBJ2-7; D gene unclear. V lost 6 bases and J 0 bases, leaving 15 bases between the germline ends. The CDR3 sequence is 15 residues long. Per germline, CDR1 MNHEY and CDR2 SVGAGI. DNA of the CDR3: TGTGCCAGCAGGACGACTCGACGCAGCTCCTACGAGCAGTACTTC. This sequence encodes CASRTTRRSSYEQYF.

This clone came up a few times. The chain recombines TRBV7-9 with TRBJ2-5; D is perhaps TRBD2 (5 bases). The germline V and J ends were trimmed by 2 bases and 4 bases, with 17 bases remaining between them. The CDR3 is made up of 16 amino acids. Per the germline V gene, CDR1 is SEHNR and CDR2 is FQNEAQ (reference sequence). For the CDR3, the DNA is TGTGCCAGCAGCTTAAATCCGCTGGGCCGGGGAGAGACCCAGTACTTC. Amino acid sequence: CASSLNPLGRGETQYF.

There are a few counts of this clone. This rearrangement joins TRBV19 to TRBJ2-3; 9 nucleotides match TRBD2. From germline, CDR1 is LNHDA and CDR2 SQIVND (reference sequence). The ends lost 3 bases at V and 6 bases at J; junction bases unmatched: 10. The CDR3 length is 16 residues. The CDR3: CASSMVAGDPLDTQYF. Here the CDR3 DNA reads TGTGCCAGTAGTATGGTAGCGGGAGACCCCCTGGATACGCAGTATTTT.

The rearrangement links TRBV19 to TRBJ1-3; D uncertain. CDR1 and CDR2 from the germline V gene are LNHDA and SQIVND (reference sequence). Trimming stripped 8 bases from V and 2 bases from J, with 10 bases between. The CDR3 extends over 13 amino acids. The CDR3 nucleotides read TGTGCCAGTCTCTACTATCCTGGAAACACCATATATTTT. Translating it yields CASLYYPGNTIYF. Filled out from reference TRBV19 and TRBJ1-3, the complete variable domain reads DGGITQSPKYLFRKEGQNVTLSCEQNLNHDAMYWYRQDPGQGLRLIYYSQIVNDFQKGDIAEGYSVSREKKESFPLTVTSAQKNPTAFYLCASLYYPGNTIYFGEGSWLTVV.

A few counts support this clone. This rearrangement joins TRBV4-1 to TRBJ2-1, with 11 bases lining up with TRBD1. Germline trimming cut 2 bases from V and 7 bases from J; bases unmatched to any gene: 7. The CDR3 has 16 amino acids. Germline V CDR1 and CDR2: MGHRA, YSYEKL. The CDR3 DNA reads TGCGCCAGCAGCCAACACCGGGACAGGGGGTTGAATGAGCAGTTCTTC. This sequence encodes CASSQHRDRGLNEQFF.

The chain joins TRBV2 to TRBJ2-2; 8 nucleotides agree with TRBD1. CDR3 size: 15 residues. J gave up 3 bases and V 6 bases, and 6 bases lay outside the gene matches. Germline CDR1 is SNHLY and CDR2 is FYNNEI. In DNA form, the CDR3 reads TGTGCCAGCAGCGCTGACAGGGGTTACACCGGGGAGCTGTTTTTT. Its translation: CASSADRGYTGELFF.

V is TRBV4-2 and J is TRBJ1-2; 8 nucleotides align to TRBD1. There are 14 residues in the CDR3. Germline CDR1 LGHNA, CDR2 YNFKEQ. The V segment lost 4 bases and the J segment 2 bases; nucleotides outside the gene matches: 3. CDR3 in amino acids: CASSLGQGNYGYTF. Here the CDR3 DNA reads TGTGCCAGCAGCCTTGGACAGGGAAACTATGGCTACACCTTC.

V gene TRBV5-1 combines with J gene TRBJ2-2, with D tentatively TRBD2 (5 bases). This CDR3 spans 13 amino acids. CDR1 is SGHRS, CDR2 YFSETQ, per germline. V gave up 5 bases and J gave up 2 bases, with 7 bases separating them. The CDR3 DNA is TGCGCCAGCAGGCCGGGAAACACCGGGGAGCTGTTTTTT. It encodes CASRPGNTGELFF.

V and J are TRBV7-2 and TRBJ1-2; the D is unclear. CDR3 length equals 14 residues. Germline V gene sequence: CDR1 SGHTA, CDR2 FQGNSA. V lost 1 base to trimming and J lost 8 bases, with 14 bases between them. DNA of the CDR3: TGTGCCAGCAGCTTAGGAGGGAGGGCTCGGGGCTACACCTTC. Its translation: CASSLGGRARGYTF.

V and J are TRBV14 and TRBJ2-3; no definite D call. CDR3 length: 14 residues. Trimming removed 2 bases at V and 3 bases at J, with 9 bases between. CDR1 and CDR2 (germline): SGHDN, FVKESK. The CDR3 DNA reads as TGTGCCAGCAGCCAACCCGGGTGGACAGATACGCAGTATTTT. Translation: CASSQPGWTDTQYF.

V is TRBV6-1 and J is TRBJ2-3, with D uncertain. CDR1 and CDR2 from the germline V gene are MNHNS and SASEGT. The ends were cut back, 4 bases at V and 5 bases at J, with 19 bases in the middle. CDR3 size: 16 residues. CDR3 protein: CASSAYSPGVGDTQYF. The CDR3 region has the DNA TGTGCCAGCAGTGCGTACAGCCCGGGCGTCGGAGATACGCAGTATTTT.

The chain is built from TRBV9 and TRBJ1-5, with D hard to call. Germline V lookup: CDR1 SGDLS, CDR2 YYNGEE. CDR3 length: 14 amino acids. V was cut by 3 bases and J by 3 bases, with 10 bases left in between. The CDR3 DNA sequence: TGTGCCAGCAGCGCACCCCCCATCAATCAGCCCCAGCATTTT. It yields the protein CASSAPPINQPQHF.

V gene TRBV5-6 combines with J gene TRBJ2-6; the D gene is possibly TRBD2 (7 bases). With 5 bases removed from V and 4 bases from J, the gap between germline ends came to 16 bases. Germline CDR1 and CDR2: SGHDT and YYEEEE. The CDR3 contains 16 residues. The CDR3 nucleotides are TGTGCCAGCAGTCAGGTACGGGGGGCCGGGGCCAACGTCCTGACTTTC. It encodes CASSQVRGAGANVLTF.

The chain is built from TRBV6-5 and TRBJ2-2; TRBD2 matches at 9 bases. The CDR3 runs to 14 residues. The germline CDR1 and CDR2 sequences are MNHEY and SVGAGI. With V trimmed by 6 bases and J by 4 bases, 3 bases remained unmatched. CDR3 nucleotides: TGTGCCAGCAGGCGGGGGGGCCGCACCGGGGAGCTGTTTTTT. Translated: CASRRGGRTGELFF.